One and the same sample provided the 14 T cell receptor beta chains below, sequenced in a study of T cell changes during pregnancy in multiple sclerosis. Profiling relied on immunoSEQ multiplex PCR, and the TCRdb table lists in-frame clones only, not all of them. The profile shows just over 20,000 clones, 70% to 90% of them singletons. Sequenced here: CD8+ T cells from peripheral blood mononuclear cells, sampled in the second trimester of pregnancy. The receptors derive from a female donor in good health, enrolled as a control in a pregnancy study.

The genes are TRBV6-1 and TRBJ2-2, with D perhaps matching TRBD2 (5 bases). Germline V gives CDR1 MNHNS, CDR2 SASEGT. The CDR3 length is 13 residues. The germline V and J ends were trimmed by 8 bases and 5 bases, with 12 bases remaining between them. The CDR3 loop reads CASGNWETGELFF. The CDR3 DNA reads as TGTGCCAGCGGAAATTGGGAGACCGGGGAGCTGTTTTTT.

The chain couples TRBV28 to TRBJ2-1, with 8 positions matching TRBD1. This CDR3 has 15 residues. The J segment lost 3 bases and the V segment lost 4 bases, leaving 5 bases of the junction unmatched. In germline, CDR1 is MDHEN, CDR2 SYDVKM. The CDR3 sequence is CASSSQGVYYNEQFF. The CDR3 DNA follows: TGTGCCAGCAGTTCACAGGGGGTTTACTACAATGAGCAGTTCTTC.

The V call is TRBV27, the J call TRBJ2-7; tentatively, D is TRBD2 (6 bases). V was trimmed by 5 bases and J by 6 bases, leaving 20 bases between them. The CDR3 spans 15 residues. The germline V gene encodes CDR1 MNHEY and CDR2 SMNVEV (reference sequence). The CDR3 coding sequence is TGTGCCAGCAGTGTGGACCTGGGGGGAGTGTCCGAGCAGTACTTC. Translating gives CASSVDLGGVSEQYF.

V usage is TRBV10-3 and J usage is TRBJ2-1, with 11 bases aligning to TRBD1. Germline CDR1 is ENHRY and CDR2 is SYGVKD. This CDR3 spans 13 amino acids. V lost 8 bases, J lost 7 bases, and 4 bases stayed unmatched. The CDR3 bases are TGTGCCATCGGGACAGGGGGTTTGAATGAGCAGTTCTTC. This gives the protein CAIGTGGLNEQFF.

The gene calls are TRBV4-2 and TRBJ2-3, with 10 bases matching TRBD2. The V gene's germline CDR1 is LGHNA and CDR2 YNFKEQ. This CDR3 contains 17 residues. V was pared by 0 bases and J by 5 bases, with 8 bases of the junction left unmatched. DNA of the CDR3: TGTGCCAGCAGCCAAGACGGCGCTAGCGGGAGCGTAGATACGCAGTATTTT. This translates into CASSQDGASGSVDTQYF.

V usage is TRBV28 and J usage is TRBJ2-6; 9 nucleotides match TRBD1. V was pared by 5 bases and J by 6 bases, with 8 bases of the junction left unmatched. The CDR3 spans 16 residues. CDR1 is MDHEN, CDR2 SYDVKM, per germline. The CDR3 region has the DNA TGTGCCAGCAGTCCGACGGGACAGGGTGAGGCCAACGTCCTGACTTTC. It yields the protein CASSPTGQGEANVLTF.

CDR3 nucleotide sequence: TGCGCCAGCACCCCCGACAGCAGCACAGATACGCAGTATTTT. Translating it yields CASTPDSSTDTQYF. The gene calls are TRBV4-1 and TRBJ2-3; weak D call: TRBD1 (5 bases). Germline assignment: CDR1 MGHRA and CDR2 YSYEKL. Trimming shortened V by 7 bases and J by 0 bases, and 11 bases separated the two germline ends. The length of the CDR3 is 14 residues.

The gene calls are TRBV27 and TRBJ2-1; TRBD2 aligns across 11 bases. The J segment lost 2 bases and the V segment lost 6 bases, leaving 6 bases of the junction unmatched. Germline V CDR1 and CDR2: MNHEY, SMNVEV (reference sequence). The CDR3 runs 16 residues. The CDR3 region is CASSFSGRAPYNEQFF. The CDR3 bases are TGTGCCAGCAGCTTTAGCGGGAGGGCCCCCTACAATGAGCAGTTCTTC.

The chain links TRBV19 to TRBJ2-1; 9 positions agree with TRBD1. CDR3 length equals 16 residues. Germline loops: CDR1 LNHDA, CDR2 SQIVND (reference sequence). V shed 3 bases, J shed 7 bases, and the junction held 10 bases outside the gene matches. The CDR3 region is CASSMVSGGTGNEQFF. In nucleotides, the CDR3 is TGTGCCAGTAGTATGGTCTCCGGTGGGACAGGGAATGAGCAGTTCTTC. Looking up the rest from reference TRBV19 and TRBJ2-1 gives the full variable domain: DGGITQSPKYLFRKEGQNVTLSCEQNLNHDAMYWYRQDPGQGLRLIYYSQIVNDFQKGDIAEGYSVSREKKESFPLTVTSAQKNPTAFYLCASSMVSGGTGNEQFFGPGTRLTVL.

The chain is built from TRBV13 and TRBJ2-2, with 11 bases aligning to TRBD2. There are 16 residues in the CDR3. Germline CDR1 and CDR2: PRHDT and FYEKMQ (reference sequence). With V trimmed by 4 bases and J by 7 bases, 8 bases remained unmatched. The CDR3 nucleotides are TGTGCCAGCAGCTCAAGGATAGCGGGGGGGCACGGGGAGCTGTTTTTT. Translated, it gives CASSSRIAGGHGELFF.

This chain links TRBV27 with TRBJ1-5, with D maybe TRBD1 (5 bases). CDR3 length: 15 residues. Trimming shortened V by 5 bases and J by 4 bases, and 15 bases separated the two germline ends. The V gene's germline CDR1 is MNHEY and CDR2 SMNVEV (reference sequence). CDR3 nucleotides: TGTGCCAGCAGTCTACAGACAGAACCGAATCAGCCCCAGCATTTT. The encoded protein is CASSLQTEPNQPQHF.

The chain combines TRBV6-1 with TRBJ1-5; D gene uncertain. The CDR3 is 12 amino acids. V lost 8 bases and J 6 bases, leaving 11 bases between the germline ends. CDR1 MNHNS and CDR2 SASEGT come from the germline V gene. The CDR3 nucleotides read TGTGCCAGCCGCCCATTCGGTCAGCCCCAGCATTTT. Translating it yields CASRPFGQPQHF.

This chain joins TRBV7-9 and TRBJ2-7; 9 positions match TRBD2. V gave up 7 bases and J gave up 3 bases; unmatched junction bases: 7. Germline values: CDR1 SEHNR, CDR2 FQNEAQ (reference sequence). This CDR3 region has 14 residues. The CDR3 coding sequence is TGTGCCAGCACGTCAGGCGGGGGGGGCTACGAGCAGTACTTC. Its protein product is CASTSGGGGYEQYF.

This rearrangement joins TRBV5-5 to TRBJ2-7, with 8 bases fitting TRBD1. The CDR3 contains 16 residues. The germline V gene encodes CDR1 SGHKS and CDR2 YYEKEE (reference sequence). Trimming removed 0 bases from V and 4 bases from J; junction bases left unmatched: 9. CDR3 DNA sequence: TGTGCCAGCAGCTTGGGAGGACAGGGATCGATGTACGAGCAGTACTTC. Its protein product is CASSLGGQGSMYEQYF.